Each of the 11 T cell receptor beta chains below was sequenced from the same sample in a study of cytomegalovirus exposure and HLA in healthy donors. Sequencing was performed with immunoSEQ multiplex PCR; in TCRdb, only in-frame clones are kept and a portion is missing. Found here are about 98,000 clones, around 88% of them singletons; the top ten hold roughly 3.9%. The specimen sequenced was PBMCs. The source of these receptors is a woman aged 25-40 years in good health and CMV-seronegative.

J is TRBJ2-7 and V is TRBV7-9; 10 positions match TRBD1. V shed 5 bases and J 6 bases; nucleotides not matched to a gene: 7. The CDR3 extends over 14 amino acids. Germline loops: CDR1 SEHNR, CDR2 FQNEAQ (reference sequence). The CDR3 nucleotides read TGTGCCAGCAGCCCGGGGACAGGGGAGAGCGAGCAGTACTTC. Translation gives CASSPGTGESEQYF.

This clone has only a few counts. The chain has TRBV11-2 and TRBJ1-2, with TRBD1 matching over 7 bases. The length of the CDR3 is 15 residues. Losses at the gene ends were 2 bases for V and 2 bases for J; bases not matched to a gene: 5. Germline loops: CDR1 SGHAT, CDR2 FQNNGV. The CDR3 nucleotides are TGTGCCAGCAGCTTAAGCGCAGGGGGGAACTATGGCTACACCTTC. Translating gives CASSLSAGGNYGYTF.

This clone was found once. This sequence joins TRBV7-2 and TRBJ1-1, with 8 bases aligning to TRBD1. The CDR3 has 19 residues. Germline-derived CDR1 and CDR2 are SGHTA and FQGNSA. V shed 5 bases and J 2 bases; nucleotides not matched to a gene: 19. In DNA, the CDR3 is TGTGCCAGCAGCGCGGTTTACCCCGGACAGGGCGGTAAAAACACTGAAGCTTTCTTT. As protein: CASSAVYPGQGGKNTEAFF.

The CDR3 reads CASSPGNTGELFF. In DNA form, the CDR3 reads TGTGCCAGCAGTCCAGGGAACACCGGGGAGCTGTTTTTT. V is TRBV6-5 and J is TRBJ2-2; D call uncertain. The V gene's germline CDR1 is MNHEY and CDR2 SVGAGI. The CDR3 loop spans 13 amino acids. Trimming left V 5 bases short and J 1 base short, with 5 bases between.

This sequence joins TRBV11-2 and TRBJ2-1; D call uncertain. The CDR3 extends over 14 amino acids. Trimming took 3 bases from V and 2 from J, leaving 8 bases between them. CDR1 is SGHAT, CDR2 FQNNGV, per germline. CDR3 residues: CASSFDPAYNEQFF. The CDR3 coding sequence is TGTGCCAGCAGCTTTGATCCGGCCTACAATGAGCAGTTCTTC. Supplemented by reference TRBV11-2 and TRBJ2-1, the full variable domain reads EAGVAQSPRYKIIEKRQSVAFWCNPISGHATLYWYQQILGQGPKLLIQFQNNGVVDDSQLPKDRFSAERLKGVDSTLKIQPAKLEDSAVYLCASSFDPAYNEQFFGPGTRLTVL.

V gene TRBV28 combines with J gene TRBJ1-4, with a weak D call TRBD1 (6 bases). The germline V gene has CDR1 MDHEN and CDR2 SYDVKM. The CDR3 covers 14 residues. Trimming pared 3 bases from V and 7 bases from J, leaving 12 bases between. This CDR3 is CASSFRGSGEKLFF. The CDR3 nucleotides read TGTGCCAGCAGTTTTAGGGGGTCTGGTGAAAAACTGTTTTTT.

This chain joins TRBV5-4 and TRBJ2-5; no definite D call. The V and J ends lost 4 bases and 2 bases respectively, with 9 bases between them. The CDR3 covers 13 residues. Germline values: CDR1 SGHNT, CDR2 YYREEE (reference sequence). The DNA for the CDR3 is TGTGCCAGCAGCCCACAGATACAAGAGACCCAGTACTTC. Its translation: CASSPQIQETQYF.

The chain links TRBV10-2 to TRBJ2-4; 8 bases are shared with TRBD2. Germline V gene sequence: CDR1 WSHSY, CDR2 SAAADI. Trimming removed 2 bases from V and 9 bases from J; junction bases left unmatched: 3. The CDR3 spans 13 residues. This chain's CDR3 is CASSEAREGIQYF. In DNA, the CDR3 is TGCGCCAGCAGTGAGGCACGGGAGGGCATTCAGTACTTC.

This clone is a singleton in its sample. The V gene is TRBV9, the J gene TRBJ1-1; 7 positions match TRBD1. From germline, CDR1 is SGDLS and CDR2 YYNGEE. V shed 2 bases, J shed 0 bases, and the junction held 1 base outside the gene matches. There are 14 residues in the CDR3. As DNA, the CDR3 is TGTGCCAGCAGCGTCAGGGGGGTGAACACTGAAGCTTTCTTT. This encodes CASSVRGVNTEAFF.

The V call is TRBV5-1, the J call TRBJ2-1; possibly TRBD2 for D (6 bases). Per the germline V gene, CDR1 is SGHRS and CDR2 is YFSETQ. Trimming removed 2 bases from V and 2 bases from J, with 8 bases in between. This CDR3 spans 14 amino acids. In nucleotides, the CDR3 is TGCGCCAGCAGCTTTTCGGGGGCCTACAATGAGCAGTTCTTC. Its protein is CASSFSGAYNEQFF.

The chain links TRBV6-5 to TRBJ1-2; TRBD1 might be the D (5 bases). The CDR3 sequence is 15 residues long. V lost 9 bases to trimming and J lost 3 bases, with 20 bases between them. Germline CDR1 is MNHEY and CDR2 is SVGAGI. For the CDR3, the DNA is TGTGCCAGGGTCGGGGGGGGTCGACCTTACTATGGCTACACCTTC. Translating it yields CARVGGGRPYYGYTF.